This TCR beta chain comes out of a study of blood T cell repertoires in COVID-19. Across the whole study: T cells, B-cell-depleted T cells, or PBMCs supplied cDNA or gDNA.

CDR1 is MNHNS, CDR2 SASEGT, per germline. This CDR3 has 15 residues. Trimming removed 2 bases from V and 1 base from J, with 11 bases in between. Original processing methods: Estimation of nucleated cell counts relied on the amplification of reference gene primers. TCRdb's table, derived via immunoSEQ multiplex PCR, lists solely in-frame clones and lacks some. V and J calls and clone size are those listed in that table; D and trimming were worked out from the DNA. The sample includes tens of thousands of clones, around 91% of them seen just once. This chain connects TRBV6-1 to TRBJ1-1; D is ambiguous. The sequence was obtained from a man at least 80 years old with acute or convalescent COVID-19. Specimen: peripheral blood. CDR3 in DNA: TGTGCCAGCAGTGAACAGAGGGCAGCGAACACTGAAGCTTTCTTT. Amino acids: CASSEQRAANTEAFF.